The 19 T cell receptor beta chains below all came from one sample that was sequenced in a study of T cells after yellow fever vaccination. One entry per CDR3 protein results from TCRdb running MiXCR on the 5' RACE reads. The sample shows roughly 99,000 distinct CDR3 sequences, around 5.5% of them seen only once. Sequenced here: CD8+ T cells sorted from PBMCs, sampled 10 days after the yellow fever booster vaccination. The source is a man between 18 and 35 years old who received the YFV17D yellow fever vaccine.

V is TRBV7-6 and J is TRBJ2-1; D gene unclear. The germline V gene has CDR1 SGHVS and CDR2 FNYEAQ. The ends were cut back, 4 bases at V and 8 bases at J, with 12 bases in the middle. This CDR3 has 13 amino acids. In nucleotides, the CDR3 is TGTGCCAGCAGCTCCGAAGGCATGGATGAGCAGTTCTTC. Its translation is CASSSEGMDEQFF.

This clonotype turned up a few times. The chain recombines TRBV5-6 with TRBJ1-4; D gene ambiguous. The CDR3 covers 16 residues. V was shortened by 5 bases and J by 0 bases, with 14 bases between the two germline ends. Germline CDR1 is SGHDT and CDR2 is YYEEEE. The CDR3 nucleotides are TGTGCCAGCAGAGGAGGAGGAAATGCAACTAATGAAAAACTGTTTTTT. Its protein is CASRGGGNATNEKLFF.

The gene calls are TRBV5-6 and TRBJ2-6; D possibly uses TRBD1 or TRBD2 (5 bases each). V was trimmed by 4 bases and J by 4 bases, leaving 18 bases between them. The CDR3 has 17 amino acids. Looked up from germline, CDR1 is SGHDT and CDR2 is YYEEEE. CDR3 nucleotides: TGTGCCAGCAGCAAGGGACCTGTCACGAGCGGGGCCAACGTCCTGACTTTC. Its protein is CASSKGPVTSGANVLTF.

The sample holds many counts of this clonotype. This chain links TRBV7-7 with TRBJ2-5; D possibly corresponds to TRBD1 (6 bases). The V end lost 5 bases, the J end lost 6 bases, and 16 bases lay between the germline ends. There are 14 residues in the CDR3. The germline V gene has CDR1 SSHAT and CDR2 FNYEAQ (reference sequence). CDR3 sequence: CASSAQGWEKTQYF. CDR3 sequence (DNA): TGTGCCAGCAGCGCGCAGGGGTGGGAAAAGACCCAGTACTTC.

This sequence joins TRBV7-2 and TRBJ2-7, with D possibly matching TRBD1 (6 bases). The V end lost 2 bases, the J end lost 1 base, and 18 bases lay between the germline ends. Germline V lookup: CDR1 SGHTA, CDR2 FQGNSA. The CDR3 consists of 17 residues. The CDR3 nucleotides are TGTGCCAGCAGCTTACGGTCTCGACAGGCTCTATCCTACGAGCAGTACTTC. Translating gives CASSLRSRQALSYEQYF.

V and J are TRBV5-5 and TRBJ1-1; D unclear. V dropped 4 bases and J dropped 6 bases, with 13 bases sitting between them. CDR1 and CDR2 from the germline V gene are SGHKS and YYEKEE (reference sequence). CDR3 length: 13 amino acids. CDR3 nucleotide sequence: TGTGCCAGCAGCGACCCCGGGGTCCCTGAAGCTTTCTTT. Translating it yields CASSDPGVPEAFF.

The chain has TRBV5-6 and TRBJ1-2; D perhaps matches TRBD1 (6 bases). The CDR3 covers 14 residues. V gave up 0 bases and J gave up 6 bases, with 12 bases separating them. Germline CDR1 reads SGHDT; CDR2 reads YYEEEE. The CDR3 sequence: CASSLVAGANGYTF. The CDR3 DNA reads TGTGCCAGCAGCTTGGTGGCAGGGGCGAATGGCTACACCTTC.

The CDR3 reads CASSFGGLTEAFF. CDR3 in DNA: TGCGCCAGCAGCTTCGGGGGGCTGACTGAAGCTTTCTTT. The chain links TRBV4-1 to TRBJ1-1; perhaps TRBD1 as D (6 bases). The CDR3 covers 13 residues. V gave up 5 bases and J gave up 5 bases, with 12 bases separating them. Germline V gene data show CDR1 as MGHRA and CDR2 as YSYEKL.

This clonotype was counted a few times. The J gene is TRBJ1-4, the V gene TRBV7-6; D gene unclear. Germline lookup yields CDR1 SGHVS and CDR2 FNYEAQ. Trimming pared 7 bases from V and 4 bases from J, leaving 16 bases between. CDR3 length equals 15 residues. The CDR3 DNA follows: TGTGCCAGCACCCCCCAGCCGGGCGGTAATGAAAAACTGTTTTTT. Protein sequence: CASTPQPGGNEKLFF.

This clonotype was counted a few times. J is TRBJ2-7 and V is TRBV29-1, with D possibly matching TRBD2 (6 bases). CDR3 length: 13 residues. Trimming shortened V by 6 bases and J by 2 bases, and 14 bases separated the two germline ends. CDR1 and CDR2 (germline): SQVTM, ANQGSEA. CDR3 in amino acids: CSVDLGGAYEQYF. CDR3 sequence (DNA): TGCAGCGTGGACCTCGGGGGTGCCTACGAGCAGTACTTC.

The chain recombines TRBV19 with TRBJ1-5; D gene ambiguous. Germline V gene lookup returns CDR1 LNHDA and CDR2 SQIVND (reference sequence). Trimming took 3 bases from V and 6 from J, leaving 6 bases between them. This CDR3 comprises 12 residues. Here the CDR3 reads CASSMGFQPQHF. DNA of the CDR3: TGTGCCAGTAGTATGGGTTTTCAGCCCCAGCATTTT.

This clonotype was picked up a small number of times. In DNA form, the CDR3 reads TGCGCCAGCAGCTTGGGGGGCGCGGGGCGCTCCTACGAGCAGTACTTC. Its protein is CASSLGGAGRSYEQYF. The genes are TRBV5-1 and TRBJ2-7, with D possibly TRBD2 on 6 matching bases. This CDR3 spans 16 amino acids. Deletions cut 0 bases from V and 0 bases from J, with 13 bases between. CDR1 is SGHRS and CDR2 is YFSETQ in the germline V gene.

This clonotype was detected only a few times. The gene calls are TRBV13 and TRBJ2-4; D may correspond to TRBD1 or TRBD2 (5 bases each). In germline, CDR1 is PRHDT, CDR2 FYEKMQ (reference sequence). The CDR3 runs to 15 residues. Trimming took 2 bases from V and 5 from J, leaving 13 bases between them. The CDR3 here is CASSLWEGTQNIQYF. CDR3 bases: TGTGCCAGCAGCTTATGGGAAGGGACCCAAAACATTCAGTACTTC.

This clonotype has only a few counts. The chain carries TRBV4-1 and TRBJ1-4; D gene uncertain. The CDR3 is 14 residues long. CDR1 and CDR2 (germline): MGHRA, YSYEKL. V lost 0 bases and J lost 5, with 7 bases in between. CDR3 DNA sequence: TGCGCCAGCAGCCAAGATTCCGGGAATGAAAAACTGTTTTTT. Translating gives CASSQDSGNEKLFF.

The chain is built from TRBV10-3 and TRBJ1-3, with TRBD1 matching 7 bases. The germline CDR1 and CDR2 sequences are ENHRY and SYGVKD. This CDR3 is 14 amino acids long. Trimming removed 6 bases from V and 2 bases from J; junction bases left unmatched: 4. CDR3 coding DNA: TGTGCCATCAGGTCGACAGGGACTGGAAACACCATATATTTT. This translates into CAIRSTGTGNTIYF.

The CDR3 DNA is TGTGCCAGCAGCAATGGGGAGCAGTACGTC. It specifies CASSNGEQYV. V is TRBV11-2 and J is TRBJ2-7, with no clear D. CDR3 size: 10 residues. Between the trimmed V and J ends, which lost 5 bases and 7 bases, there was a span of 6 bases. Germline CDR1 and CDR2: SGHAT and FQNNGV.

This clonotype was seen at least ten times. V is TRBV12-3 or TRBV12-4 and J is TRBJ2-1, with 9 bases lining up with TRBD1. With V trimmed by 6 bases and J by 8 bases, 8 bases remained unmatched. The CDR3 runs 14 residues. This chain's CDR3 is CASRQGQGIDEQFF. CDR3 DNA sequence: TGTGCCAGCAGACAGGGACAGGGAATCGATGAGCAGTTCTTC.

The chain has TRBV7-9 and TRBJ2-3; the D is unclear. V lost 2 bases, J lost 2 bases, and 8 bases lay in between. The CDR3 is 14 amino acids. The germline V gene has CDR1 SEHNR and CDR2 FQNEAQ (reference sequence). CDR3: CASSLTTFTDTQYF. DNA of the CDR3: TGTGCCAGCAGCTTAACAACCTTCACAGATACGCAGTATTTT.

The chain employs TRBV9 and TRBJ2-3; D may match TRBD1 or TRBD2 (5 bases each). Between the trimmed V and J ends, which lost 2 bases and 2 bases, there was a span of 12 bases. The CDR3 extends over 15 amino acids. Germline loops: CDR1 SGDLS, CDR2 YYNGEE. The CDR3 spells CASSVTGRLTDTQYF. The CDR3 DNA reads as TGTGCCAGCAGCGTGACGGGGCGGCTCACAGATACGCAGTATTTT.